The next 27 T cell receptor beta chains were all read from a single sample in a study of human T cells and chemical hapten exposure. One entry per CDR3 protein, called by TCRdb with MiXCR from the RACE reads. The sample carries some 81,000 distinct CDR3 sequences, about 6.8% recorded once. The time point denotes: patch test 1, 2 weeks after DPC sensitization. The treatment denotes: therapeutic diphenylcyclopropenone sensitization with weekly scalp DPC. Specimen: whole blood, collected in connection with sensitization to the hapten diphenylcyclopropenone (DPC). The source of these receptors is a woman in her twenties or thirties with alopecia areata. Some clones in this sample may be carry-over from other donors' samples.

Many counts were recorded for this clonotype. V and J are TRBV30 and TRBJ1-1; maybe TRBD1 (5 bases). Germline-derived CDR1 and CDR2 are GTSNPN and SVGIG (reference sequence). The CDR3 is 13 amino acids. V was trimmed by 3 bases and J by 3 bases, leaving 11 bases between them. The CDR3: CAWRWDRDTEAFF. The CDR3 DNA is TGTGCCTGGAGGTGGGACCGGGACACTGAAGCTTTCTTT.

The V call is TRBV7-9, the J call TRBJ1-5; no firm D call. V was clipped by 5 bases and J by 1 base, with 6 bases between them. This CDR3 has 13 residues. CDR1 and CDR2 from the germline V gene are SEHNR and FQNEAQ (reference sequence). The CDR3 DNA is TGTGCCAGCAGCCCGCACAGCAATCAGCCCCAGCATTTT. This sequence encodes CASSPHSNQPQHF.

Turning to this clonotype: A much more abundant neighbour one base away suggests this may be a read error. This rearrangement joins TRBV27 to TRBJ2-5, with TRBD2 identical over 7 bases. Germline CDR1 is MNHEY and CDR2 is SMNVEV (reference sequence). The CDR3 runs 18 residues. J lost 5 bases, V lost 5 bases, and 20 bases had no gene match. The CDR3 region is CASSQMAYSAGSGETQYF. The CDR3 DNA is TGTGCCAGCAGTCAAATGGCTTATTCAGCGGGGAGTGGGGAGACCCAGTACTTC.

This clonotype was recorded many times. This chain joins TRBV5-4 and TRBJ1-1; 11 bases align to TRBD1. Looked up from germline, CDR1 is SGHNT and CDR2 is YYREEE (reference sequence). There are 13 residues in the CDR3. The V segment lost 4 bases and the J segment 6 bases; nucleotides outside the gene matches: 2. The CDR3 sequence: CASSGTGGSEAFF. CDR3 nucleotide sequence: TGTGCCAGCAGCGGGACAGGGGGATCTGAAGCTTTCTTT.

The rearrangement joins TRBV19 to TRBJ2-1, with 9 bases identical to TRBD2. The V and J ends lost 3 bases and 5 bases, in that order; junction bases with no gene match: 5. The germline gives CDR1 LNHDA, CDR2 SQIVND (reference sequence). This CDR3 region has 15 residues. DNA of the CDR3: TGTGCCAGTAGTATGCAAGCGGGGGGCCACAATGAGCAGTTCTTC. Its protein is CASSMQAGGHNEQFF.

The V call is TRBV14, the J call TRBJ2-1, with D possibly being TRBD2 (5 bases). V lost 1 base and J 4 bases, leaving 11 bases between the germline ends. The CDR3 totals 15 residues. CDR1 and CDR2 from the germline V gene are SGHDN and FVKESK. As DNA, the CDR3 is TGTGCCAGCAGCCAAGCCACTAGTCATTACAATGAGCAGTTCTTC. Its protein product is CASSQATSHYNEQFF.

This clonotype occurred many times. The rearrangement joins TRBV2 to TRBJ2-7; 10 nucleotides agree with TRBD2. The CDR3 loop spans 15 amino acids. The germline V gene has CDR1 SNHLY and CDR2 FYNNEI. The V and J ends lost 5 bases and 2 bases, in that order; junction bases with no gene match: 6. CDR3 coding DNA: TGTGCCAGCAGTAAAGGGACTAGCGTGGCCTACGAGCAGTACTTC. This translates into CASSKGTSVAYEQYF.

Only a few counts were recorded for this clonotype. The chain is built from TRBV27 and TRBJ2-7; D possibly corresponds to TRBD1 (7 bases). CDR3 size: 15 residues. The V end was cut by 0 bases, the J end by 4 bases, with 13 bases between. The germline CDR1 and CDR2 sequences are MNHEY and SMNVEV (reference sequence). The CDR3 protein is CASSLSGQTRYEQYF. As DNA, the CDR3 is TGTGCCAGCAGTTTATCGGGACAGACTAGGTACGAGCAGTACTTC.

This clonotype has more than one count but fewer than ten. This chain links TRBV9 with TRBJ1-5; the D is unclear. Trimming left V 0 bases short and J 7 bases short, with 8 bases between. The CDR3 loop spans 13 amino acids. CDR1 is SGDLS and CDR2 is YYNGEE in the germline V gene. The CDR3 sequence: CASSVDGSQPQHF. The CDR3 DNA reads TGTGCCAGCAGCGTAGATGGGTCCCAGCCCCAGCATTTT.

Comments on this clonotype: This may arise from a read error, as a much more abundant clone is one base away. The V and J genes are TRBV18 and TRBJ1-1, with D perhaps matching TRBD1 (5 bases). The CDR3 consists of 15 residues. Germline V gene lookup returns CDR1 KGHSH and CDR2 LQKENI. This CDR3 reads CDSSPRDGGNTEAFF. DNA of the CDR3: TGTGACAGCTCACCTCGTGACGGGGGGAACACTGAAGCTTTCTTT.

There are many counts of this clonotype. J is TRBJ2-7 and V is TRBV11-2, with D possibly being TRBD1 or TRBD2 (5 bases each). The CDR3 length is 14 residues. V gave up 5 bases and J gave up 6 bases, with 17 bases separating them. Germline CDR1 and CDR2: SGHAT and FQNNGV. The CDR3 DNA follows: TGTGCCAGCAGCGATCGATTCGGGACCCTCGAGCAGTACTTC. Amino acid sequence: CASSDRFGTLEQYF.

The gene calls are TRBV12-3 or TRBV12-4 and TRBJ1-6; D is possibly TRBD1 (6 bases). CDR3 size: 14 residues. V lost 5 bases, J lost 13 bases, and 18 bases lay in between. Here the CDR3 reads CASSPQGWENPLHF. In DNA, the CDR3 is TGTGCCAGCAGTCCACAGGGCTGGGAAAATCCCCTCCACTTT.

There are many counts of this clonotype. The chain combines TRBV12-3 or TRBV12-4 with TRBJ1-1; the D is unclear. The CDR3 consists of 14 residues. V was trimmed by 3 bases and J by 0 bases, leaving 8 bases between them. The DNA for the CDR3 is TGTGCCAGCAGTTTCCCCGCGATGAACACTGAAGCTTTCTTT. Protein: CASSFPAMNTEAFF.

The J gene is TRBJ2-1, the V gene TRBV5-4; D is unresolved. Germline CDR1 is SGHNT and CDR2 is YYREEE (reference sequence). V lost 3 bases, J lost 5 bases, and 9 bases lay in between. The CDR3 sequence is 13 residues long. CDR3 residues: CASSWTVHNEQFF. CDR3 nucleotides: TGTGCCAGCAGCTGGACCGTCCACAATGAGCAGTTCTTC.

The CDR3 coding sequence is TGTGCCAGCAGTTCTACCGGGACAGCCCCTTGGGCCCTCCACTTT. Protein: CASSSTGTAPWALHF. V and J are TRBV6-6 and TRBJ1-6; 7 bases are shared with TRBD1. CDR1 is MNHNY and CDR2 is SVGAGI in the germline V gene (reference sequence). CDR3 length: 15 amino acids. V lost 4 bases and J lost 14; bases outside the gene matches: 14.

The chain recombines TRBV27 with TRBJ2-7; TRBD1 is a possible D gene (5 bases). This CDR3 has 17 amino acids. In germline, CDR1 is MNHEY, CDR2 SMNVEV (reference sequence). V was cut by 3 bases and J by 2 bases, with 20 bases left in between. CDR3 DNA: TGTGCCAGCAGTTTCCTCCAGACTCCGACAGTTCCCTACGAGCAGTACTTC. This gives the protein CASSFLQTPTVPYEQYF.

This clonotype was counted between two and nine times. The V and J genes are TRBV5-6 and TRBJ1-1; the D is unclear. The CDR3 contains 13 residues. V gave up 1 base and J gave up 5 bases, with 9 bases separating them. CDR1 and CDR2 (germline): SGHDT, YYEEEE. The CDR3 region has the DNA TGTGCCAGCAGCTTGTTTGGAGGGACTGAAGCTTTCTTT. It specifies CASSLFGGTEAFF.

The V and J genes are TRBV9 and TRBJ1-1; 9 bases match TRBD1. Losses at the gene ends were 3 bases for V and 0 bases for J; bases not matched to a gene: 9. There are 17 residues in the CDR3. Looked up from germline, CDR1 is SGDLS and CDR2 is YYNGEE. The CDR3 DNA follows: TGTGCCAGCAGCGGTGGGACAGGGCTTGGAATGAACACTGAAGCTTTCTTT. This codes for CASSGGTGLGMNTEAFF.

This clonotype was counted ten times or more. The CDR3 sequence is CASHQNRGNQPQHF. Written as DNA, the CDR3 is TGTGCCAGCCACCAAAACAGGGGCAATCAGCCCCAGCATTTT. The chain is built from TRBV6-6 and TRBJ1-5; D is perhaps TRBD1 (6 bases). The CDR3 has 14 amino acids. Per the germline V gene, CDR1 is MNHNY and CDR2 is SVGAGI (reference sequence). V was shortened by 8 bases and J by 2 bases, with 13 bases between the two germline ends.

This clonotype was seen repeatedly, ten times or more. The V call is TRBV15, the J call TRBJ1-6; 10 bases are shared with TRBD1. The CDR3 sequence is 20 residues long. J was trimmed by 0 bases and V by 4 bases; bases with no gene match: 12. From germline, CDR1 is LNHNV and CDR2 YYDKDF (reference sequence). The CDR3 protein is CATSTLPGQGPSSYNSPLHF. The DNA for the CDR3 is TGTGCCACCAGCACCCTGCCGGGACAGGGGCCGAGCTCCTATAATTCACCCCTCCACTTT.

The genes are TRBV12-3 or TRBV12-4 and TRBJ1-2; weak D call: TRBD1 (5 bases). The V end lost 4 bases, the J end lost 6 bases, and 12 bases lay between the germline ends. CDR3 length: 13 amino acids. CDR3 DNA: TGTGCCAGCAGTTCGCCGCCGGGACATGGCTACACCTTC. Translated: CASSSPPGHGYTF.

This clonotype was counted at least ten times. J is TRBJ2-2 and V is TRBV11-2, with a possible D match to TRBD2 (6 bases). The CDR3 sequence is 14 residues long. The V and J ends lost 4 bases and 7 bases respectively, with 13 bases between them. Germline V gives CDR1 SGHAT, CDR2 FQNNGV. CDR3 residues: CASSSVRGNGELFF. CDR3 bases: TGTGCCAGCAGCTCCGTTCGGGGGAACGGGGAGCTGTTTTTT.

This clonotype has at least ten counts. The rearrangement joins TRBV7-2 to TRBJ1-5; 9 nucleotides line up with TRBD1. Germline CDR1 and CDR2: SGHTA and FQGNSA. The CDR3 sequence is 16 residues long. The J segment lost 8 bases and the V segment lost 5 bases, leaving 13 bases of the junction unmatched. CDR3 coding DNA: TGTGCCAGCAGCCACCGGGACAGGGTATCTCGAGAGCCCCAGCATTTT. The encoded protein is CASSHRDRVSREPQHF.

This clonotype was detected many times. The chain links TRBV5-1 to TRBJ1-3; D unclear. The germline V gene has CDR1 SGHRS and CDR2 YFSETQ. The CDR3 runs to 14 residues. V lost 4 bases and J lost 2, with 10 bases in between. CDR3 bases: TGCGCCAGCAGCCCCGGGGTGGCTGGAAACACCATATATTTT. Its protein is CASSPGVAGNTIYF.

The chain is built from TRBV25-1 and TRBJ1-2; D call uncertain. CDR1 and CDR2 (germline): MGHDK, SYGVNS. The ends were cut back, 4 bases at V and 6 bases at J, with 21 bases in the middle. The CDR3 runs 16 residues. CDR3 in DNA: TGTGCCAGCAGTGGGGGTAGGGCGGAGAGAGCCGATGGCTACACCTTC. This translates into CASSGGRAERADGYTF.

V gene TRBV7-2 combines with J gene TRBJ1-1; D gene ambiguous. This CDR3 has 14 amino acids. Germline assignment: CDR1 SGHTA and CDR2 FQGNSA. V was trimmed by 10 bases and J by 0 bases, leaving 15 bases between them. The CDR3 DNA reads as TGTGCCATCAAACCCCAAAAAATGAACACTGAAGCTTTCTTT. The encoded protein is CAIKPQKMNTEAFF.

The chain is built from TRBV4-1 and TRBJ2-3, with 8 nucleotides matching TRBD2. Germline V gene sequence: CDR1 MGHRA, CDR2 YSYEKL. V gave up 1 base and J gave up 6 bases; unmatched junction bases: 6. The CDR3 consists of 15 residues. The CDR3 coding sequence is TGCGCCAGCAGCCAAGCGCAGACTAGCGTGGATACGCAGTATTTT. As protein: CASSQAQTSVDTQYF.